This TCR beta chain was obtained from a study of control samples from healthy donors and cancer patients. The table came from immunoSEQ multiplex PCR; TCRdb's copy has only in-frame clones and leaves some out. Of around 100,000 clones in the sample, more than 75% are singletons; the top ten hold 15% to 20%. This CDR3 is built from 14 residues. Germline V gives CDR1 LGHDT, CDR2 YNNKEL (reference sequence). Trimming stripped 6 bases from V and 10 bases from J, with 19 bases between. The V gene is TRBV3-1 (or the pseudogene TRBV3-2), the J gene TRBJ1-5, with D possibly TRBD1 on 5 matching bases. This TCR was sampled from a woman aged 50 to 65 in good health. Specimen: blood. The CDR3 coding sequence is TGTGCCAGCAGTCGGGGGGAAGGTAGGGACCCCCAGCATTTT. Amino acid sequence: CASSRGEGRDPQHF.